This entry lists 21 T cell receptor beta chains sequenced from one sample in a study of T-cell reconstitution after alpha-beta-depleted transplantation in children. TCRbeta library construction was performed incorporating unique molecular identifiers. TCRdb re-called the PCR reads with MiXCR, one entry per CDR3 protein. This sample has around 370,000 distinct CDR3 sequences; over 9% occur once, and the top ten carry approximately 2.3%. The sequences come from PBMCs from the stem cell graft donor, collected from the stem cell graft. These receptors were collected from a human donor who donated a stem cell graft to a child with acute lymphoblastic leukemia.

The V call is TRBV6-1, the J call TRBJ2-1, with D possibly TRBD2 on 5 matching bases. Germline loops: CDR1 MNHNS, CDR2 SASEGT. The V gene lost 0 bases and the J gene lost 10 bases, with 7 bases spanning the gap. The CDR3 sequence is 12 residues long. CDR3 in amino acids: CASSEAPSEQFF. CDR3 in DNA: TGTGCCAGCAGTGAAGCTCCTAGCGAGCAGTTCTTC.

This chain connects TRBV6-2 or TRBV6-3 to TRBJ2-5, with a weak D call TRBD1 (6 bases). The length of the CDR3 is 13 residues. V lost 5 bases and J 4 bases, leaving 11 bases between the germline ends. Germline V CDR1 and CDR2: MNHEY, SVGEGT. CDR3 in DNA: TGTGCCAGCAGTCGGACAGAAAGAGAGACCCAGTACTTC. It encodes CASSRTERETQYF.

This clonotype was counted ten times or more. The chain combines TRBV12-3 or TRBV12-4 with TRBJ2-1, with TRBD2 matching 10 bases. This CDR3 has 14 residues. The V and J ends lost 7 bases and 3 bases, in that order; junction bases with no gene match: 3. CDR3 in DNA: TGTGCCAGCACTGTAGCGGGAGGCTACAATGAGCAGTTCTTC. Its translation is CASTVAGGYNEQFF.

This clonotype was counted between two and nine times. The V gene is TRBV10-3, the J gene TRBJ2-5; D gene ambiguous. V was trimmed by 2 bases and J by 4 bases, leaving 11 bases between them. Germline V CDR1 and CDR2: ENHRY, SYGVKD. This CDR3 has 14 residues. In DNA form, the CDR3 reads TGTGCCATCAGTGAGCAGAAAGGGTCAGAGACCCAGTACTTC. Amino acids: CAISEQKGSETQYF.

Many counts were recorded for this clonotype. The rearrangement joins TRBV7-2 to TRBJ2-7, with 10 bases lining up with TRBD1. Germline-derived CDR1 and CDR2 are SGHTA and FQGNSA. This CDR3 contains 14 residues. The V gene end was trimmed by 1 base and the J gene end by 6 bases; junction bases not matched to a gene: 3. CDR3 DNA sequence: TGTGCCAGCAGCTTAGGAGGGACAGGGGTCGAGCAGTACTTC. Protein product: CASSLGGTGVEQYF.

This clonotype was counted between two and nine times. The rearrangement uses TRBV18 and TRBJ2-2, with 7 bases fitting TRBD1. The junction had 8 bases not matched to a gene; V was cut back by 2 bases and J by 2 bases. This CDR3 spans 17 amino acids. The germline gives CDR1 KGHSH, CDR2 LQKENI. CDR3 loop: CASSPWGTALNTGELFF. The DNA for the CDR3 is TGTGCCAGCTCACCATGGGGGACAGCACTAAACACCGGGGAGCTGTTTTTT.

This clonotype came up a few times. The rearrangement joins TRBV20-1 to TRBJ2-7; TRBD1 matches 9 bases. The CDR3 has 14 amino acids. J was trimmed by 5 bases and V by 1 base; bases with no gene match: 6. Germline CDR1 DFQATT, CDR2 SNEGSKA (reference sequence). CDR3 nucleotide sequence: TGCAGTGCTAGAGCAGGGACAGGGAACCACGAGCAGTACTTC. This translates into CSARAGTGNHEQYF.

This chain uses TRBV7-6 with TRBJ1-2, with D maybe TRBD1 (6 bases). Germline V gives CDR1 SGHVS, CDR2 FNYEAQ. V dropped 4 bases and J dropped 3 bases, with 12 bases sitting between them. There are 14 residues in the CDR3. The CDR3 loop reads CASSSLQGHYGYTF. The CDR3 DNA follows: TGTGCCAGCAGCTCCCTACAGGGCCACTATGGCTACACCTTC. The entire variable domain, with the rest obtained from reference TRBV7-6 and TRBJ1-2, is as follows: GAGVSQSPRYKVTKRGQDVALRCDPISGHVSLYWYRQALGQGPEFLTYFNYEAQQDKSGLPNDRFSAERPEGSISTLTIQRTEQRDSAMYRCASSSLQGHYGYTFGSGTRLTVV.

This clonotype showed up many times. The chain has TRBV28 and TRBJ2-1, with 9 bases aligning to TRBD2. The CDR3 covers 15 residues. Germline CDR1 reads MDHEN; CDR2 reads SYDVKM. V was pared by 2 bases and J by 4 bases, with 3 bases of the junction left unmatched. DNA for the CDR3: TGTGCCAGCAGTTTAACGACTAGCGGTTACAATGAGCAGTTCTTC. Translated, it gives CASSLTTSGYNEQFF.

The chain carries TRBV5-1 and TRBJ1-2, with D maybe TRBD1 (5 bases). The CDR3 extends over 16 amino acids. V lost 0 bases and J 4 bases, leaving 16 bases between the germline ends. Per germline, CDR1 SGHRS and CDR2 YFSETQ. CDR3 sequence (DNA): TGCGCCAGCAGCTTGGGATTCGGCAGGGAGTCCTATGGCTACACCTTC. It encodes CASSLGFGRESYGYTF.

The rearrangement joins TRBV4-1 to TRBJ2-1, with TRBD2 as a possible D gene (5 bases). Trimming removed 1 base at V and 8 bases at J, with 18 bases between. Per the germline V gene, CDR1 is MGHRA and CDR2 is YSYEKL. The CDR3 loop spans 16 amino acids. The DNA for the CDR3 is TGCGCCAGCAGCCAAGCGCCTAGCCCCTCGCACTATGAGCAGTTCTTC. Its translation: CASSQAPSPSHYEQFF.

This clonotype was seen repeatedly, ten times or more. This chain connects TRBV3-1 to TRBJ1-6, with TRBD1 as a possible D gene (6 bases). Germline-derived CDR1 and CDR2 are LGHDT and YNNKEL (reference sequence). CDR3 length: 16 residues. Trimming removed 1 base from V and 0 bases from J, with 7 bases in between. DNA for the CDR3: TGTGCCAGCAGCCAAGCAGGGGACTCCTATAATTCACCCCTCCACTTT. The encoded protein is CASSQAGDSYNSPLHF. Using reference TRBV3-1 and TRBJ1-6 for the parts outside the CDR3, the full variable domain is DTAVSQTPKYLVTQMGNDKSIKCEQNLGHDTMYWYKQDSKKFLKIMFSYNNKELIINETVPNRFSPKSPDKAHLNLHINSLELGDSAVYFCASSQAGDSYNSPLHFGNGTRLTVT.

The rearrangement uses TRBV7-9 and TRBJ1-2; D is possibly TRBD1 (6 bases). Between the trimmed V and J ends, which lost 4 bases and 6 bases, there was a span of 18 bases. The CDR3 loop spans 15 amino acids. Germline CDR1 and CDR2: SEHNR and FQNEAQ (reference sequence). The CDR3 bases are TGTGCCAGCAGCTATGGACAGTTCGAACCTCATGGCTACACCTTC. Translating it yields CASSYGQFEPHGYTF.

The CDR3 coding sequence is TGTGCCAGCAGCCCCCGGGACAGGGACCACGAGCAGTACTTC. Translated: CASSPRDRDHEQYF. The V gene is TRBV3-1, the J gene TRBJ2-7; 9 bases map to TRBD1. Germline V gene sequence: CDR1 LGHDT, CDR2 YNNKEL (reference sequence). With V trimmed by 4 bases and J by 5 bases, 6 bases remained unmatched. The CDR3 extends over 14 amino acids.

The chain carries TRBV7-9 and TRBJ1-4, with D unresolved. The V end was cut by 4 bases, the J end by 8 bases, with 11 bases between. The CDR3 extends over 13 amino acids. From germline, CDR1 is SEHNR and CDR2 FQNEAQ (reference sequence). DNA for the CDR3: TGTGCCAGCAGCTCTGTGATTGAGGAAAAACTGTTTTTT. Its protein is CASSSVIEEKLFF. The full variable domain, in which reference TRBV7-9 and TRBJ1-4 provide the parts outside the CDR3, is DTGVSQNPRHKITKRGQNVTFRCDPISEHNRLYWYRQTLGQGPEFLTYFQNEAQLEKSRLLSDRFSAERPKGSFSTLEIQRTEQGDSAMYLCASSSVIEEKLFFGSGTQLSVL.

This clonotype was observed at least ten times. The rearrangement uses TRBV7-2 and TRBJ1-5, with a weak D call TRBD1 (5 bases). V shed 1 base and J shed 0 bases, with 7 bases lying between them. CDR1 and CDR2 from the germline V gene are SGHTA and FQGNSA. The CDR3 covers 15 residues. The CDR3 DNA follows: TGTGCCAGCAGCTTAGTTGGGGGTAGCAATCAGCCCCAGCATTTT. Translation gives CASSLVGGSNQPQHF.

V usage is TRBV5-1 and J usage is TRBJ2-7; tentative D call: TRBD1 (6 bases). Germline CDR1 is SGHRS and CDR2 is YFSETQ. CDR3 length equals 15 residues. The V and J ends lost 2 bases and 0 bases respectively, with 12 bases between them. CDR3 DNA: TGCGCCAGCAGCTTACAGGGACCCTCCTCCTACGAGCAGTACTTC. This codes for CASSLQGPSSYEQYF.

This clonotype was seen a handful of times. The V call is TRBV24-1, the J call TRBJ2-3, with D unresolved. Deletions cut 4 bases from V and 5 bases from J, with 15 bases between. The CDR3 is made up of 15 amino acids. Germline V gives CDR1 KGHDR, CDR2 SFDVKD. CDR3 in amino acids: CATSDPATPGDTQYF. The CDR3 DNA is TGTGCCACCAGTGACCCCGCGACCCCCGGAGATACGCAGTATTTT.

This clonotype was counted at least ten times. The CDR3 DNA is TGCAGCGTTGAACGACAGGGCTCCTACGAGCAGTACTTC. It specifies CSVERQGSYEQYF. The gene calls are TRBV29-1 and TRBJ2-7; 7 nucleotides agree with TRBD1. Germline CDR1 SQVTM, CDR2 ANQGSEA. The CDR3 is 13 amino acids. With V trimmed by 2 bases and J by 0 bases, 1 base remained unmatched.

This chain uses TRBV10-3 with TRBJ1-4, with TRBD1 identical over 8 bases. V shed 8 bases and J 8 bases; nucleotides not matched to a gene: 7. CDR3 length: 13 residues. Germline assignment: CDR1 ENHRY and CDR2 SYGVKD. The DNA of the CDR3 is TGTGCCATCGGACAGGGCCAAGGGGAAAAACTGTTTTTT. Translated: CAIGQGQGEKLFF.

CDR3 DNA sequence: TGTGCCACCAAGGGAACAGATACGCAGTATTTT. It yields the protein CATKGTDTQYF. V is TRBV24-1 and J is TRBJ2-3; D is undetermined. CDR3 length: 11 amino acids. V lost 8 bases and J lost 3, with 5 bases in between. The V gene's germline CDR1 is KGHDR and CDR2 SFDVKD.